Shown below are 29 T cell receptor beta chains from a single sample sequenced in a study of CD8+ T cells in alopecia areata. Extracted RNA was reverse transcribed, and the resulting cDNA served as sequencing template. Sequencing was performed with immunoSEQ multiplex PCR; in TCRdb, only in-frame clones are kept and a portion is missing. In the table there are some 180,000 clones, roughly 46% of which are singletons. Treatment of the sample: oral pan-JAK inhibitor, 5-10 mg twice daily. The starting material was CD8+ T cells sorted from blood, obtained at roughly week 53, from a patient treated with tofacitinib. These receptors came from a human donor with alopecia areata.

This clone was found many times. CDR3 region: CASSEHRVDTEAFF. In DNA form, the CDR3 reads TGTGCCAGTAGTGAGCACAGGGTAGACACTGAAGCTTTCTTT. The V gene is TRBV19, the J gene TRBJ1-1, with D tentatively TRBD1 (6 bases). This CDR3 is 14 amino acids long. V dropped 5 bases and J dropped 3 bases, with 13 bases sitting between them. Germline assignment: CDR1 LNHDA and CDR2 SQIVND (reference sequence).

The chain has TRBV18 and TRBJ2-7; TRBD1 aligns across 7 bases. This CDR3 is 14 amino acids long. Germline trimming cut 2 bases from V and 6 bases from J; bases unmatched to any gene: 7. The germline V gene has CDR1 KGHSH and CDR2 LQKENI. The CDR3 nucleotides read TGTGCCAGCTCACCAGGCCAGGGGGACGTCGAGCAGTACTTC. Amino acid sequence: CASSPGQGDVEQYF. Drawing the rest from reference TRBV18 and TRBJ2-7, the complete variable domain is NAGVMQNPRHLVRRRGQEARLRCSPMKGHSHVYWYRQLPEEGLKFMVYLQKENIIDESGMPKERFSAEFPKEGPSILRIQQVVRGDSAAYFCASSPGQGDVEQYFGPGTRLTVT.

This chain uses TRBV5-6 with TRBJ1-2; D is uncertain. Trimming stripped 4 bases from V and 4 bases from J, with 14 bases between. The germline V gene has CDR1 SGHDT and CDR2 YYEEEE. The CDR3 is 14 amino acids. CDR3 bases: TGTGCCAGCAGCCCACTGACAAGTACCTATGGCTACACCTTC. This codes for CASSPLTSTYGYTF.

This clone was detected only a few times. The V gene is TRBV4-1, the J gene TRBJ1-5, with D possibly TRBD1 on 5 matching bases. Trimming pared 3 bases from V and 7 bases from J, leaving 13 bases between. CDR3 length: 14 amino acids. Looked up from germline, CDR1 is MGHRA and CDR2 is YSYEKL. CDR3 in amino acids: CASSHESGFQPQHF. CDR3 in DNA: TGCGCCAGCAGCCACGAATCAGGGTTCCAGCCCCAGCATTTT.

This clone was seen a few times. CDR3 bases: TGTGCCACCAGCGACCCGGAGAATAGCGGGGGGGGAGATACGCAGTATTTT. Its translation: CATSDPENSGGGDTQYF. The chain couples TRBV15 to TRBJ2-3; 11 nucleotides line up with TRBD2. The CDR3 has 17 amino acids. After removal of 5 bases from V and 5 bases from J, the junction contained 12 bases not matched to a gene. CDR1 and CDR2 (germline): LNHNV, YYDKDF (reference sequence).

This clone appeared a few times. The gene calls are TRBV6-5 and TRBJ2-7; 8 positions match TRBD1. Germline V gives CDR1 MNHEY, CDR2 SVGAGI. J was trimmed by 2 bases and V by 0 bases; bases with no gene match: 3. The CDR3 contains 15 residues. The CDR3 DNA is TGTGCCAGCAGTTACTCGATGGACAGGGCCTACGAGCAGTACTTC. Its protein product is CASSYSMDRAYEQYF.

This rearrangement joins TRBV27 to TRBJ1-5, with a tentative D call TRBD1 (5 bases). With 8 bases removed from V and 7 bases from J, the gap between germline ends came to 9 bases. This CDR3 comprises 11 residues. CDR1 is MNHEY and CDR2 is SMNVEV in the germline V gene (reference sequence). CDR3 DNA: TGTGCCAGCGGGGCCGACCAGCCCCAGCATTTT. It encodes CASGADQPQHF.

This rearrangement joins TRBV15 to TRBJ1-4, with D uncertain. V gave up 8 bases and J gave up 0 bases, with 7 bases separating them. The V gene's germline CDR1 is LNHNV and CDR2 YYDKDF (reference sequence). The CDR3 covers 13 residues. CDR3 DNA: TGTGCCACCGCAAAAGCAACTAATGAAAAACTGTTTTTT. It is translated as CATAKATNEKLFF. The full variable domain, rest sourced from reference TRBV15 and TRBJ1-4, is DAMVIQNPRYQVTQFGKPVTLSCSQTLNHNVMYWYQQKSSQAPKLLFHYYDKDFNNEADTPDNFQSRRPNTSFCFLDIRSPGLGDTAMYLCATAKATNEKLFFGSGTQLSVL.

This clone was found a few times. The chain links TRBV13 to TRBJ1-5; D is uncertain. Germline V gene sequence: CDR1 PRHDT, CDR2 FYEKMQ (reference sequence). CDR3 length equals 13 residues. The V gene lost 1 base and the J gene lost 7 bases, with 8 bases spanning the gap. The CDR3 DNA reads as TGTGCCAGCAGCTTAGCACGTGGCCAGCCCCAGCATTTT. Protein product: CASSLARGQPQHF.

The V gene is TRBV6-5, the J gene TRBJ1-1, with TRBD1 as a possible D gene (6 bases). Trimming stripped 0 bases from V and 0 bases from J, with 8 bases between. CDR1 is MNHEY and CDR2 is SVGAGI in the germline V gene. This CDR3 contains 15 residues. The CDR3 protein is CASSYSDSLNTEAFF. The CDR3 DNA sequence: TGTGCCAGCAGTTACTCGGACAGTTTGAACACTGAAGCTTTCTTT.

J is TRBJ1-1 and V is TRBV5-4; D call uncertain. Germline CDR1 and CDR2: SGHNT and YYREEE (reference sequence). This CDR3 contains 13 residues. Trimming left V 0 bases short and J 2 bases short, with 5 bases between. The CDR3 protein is CASSLGDNTEAFF. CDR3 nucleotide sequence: TGTGCCAGCAGCTTGGGGGATAACACTGAAGCTTTCTTT.

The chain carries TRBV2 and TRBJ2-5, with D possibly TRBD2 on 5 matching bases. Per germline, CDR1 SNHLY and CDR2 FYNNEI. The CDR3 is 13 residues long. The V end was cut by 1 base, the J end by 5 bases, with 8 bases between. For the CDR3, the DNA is TGTGCCAGCAGTGAAGTTACTAGGGAGACCCAGTACTTC. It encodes CASSEVTRETQYF.

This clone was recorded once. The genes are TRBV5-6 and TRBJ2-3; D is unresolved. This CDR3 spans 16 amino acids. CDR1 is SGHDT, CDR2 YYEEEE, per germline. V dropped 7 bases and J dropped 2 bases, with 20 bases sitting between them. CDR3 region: CASAPSVGHTTDTQYF. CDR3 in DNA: TGTGCCAGCGCCCCATCGGTAGGGCATACCACAGATACGCAGTATTTT. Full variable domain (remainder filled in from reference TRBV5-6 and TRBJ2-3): DAGVTQSPTHLIKTRGQQVTLRCSPKSGHDTVSWYQQALGQGPQFIFQYYEEEERQRGNFPDRFSGHQFPNYSSELNVNALLLGDSALYLCASAPSVGHTTDTQYFGPGTRLTVL.

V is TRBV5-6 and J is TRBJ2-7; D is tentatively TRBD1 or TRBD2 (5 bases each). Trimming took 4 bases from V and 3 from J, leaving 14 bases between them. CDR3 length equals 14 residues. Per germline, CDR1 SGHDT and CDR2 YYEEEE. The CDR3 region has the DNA TGTGCCAGCAGCCAAACCGGGACCTACTACGAGCAGTACTTC. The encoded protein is CASSQTGTYYEQYF. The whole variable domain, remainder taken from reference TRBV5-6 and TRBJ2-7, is DAGVTQSPTHLIKTRGQQVTLRCSPKSGHDTVSWYQQALGQGPQFIFQYYEEEERQRGNFPDRFSGHQFPNYSSELNVNALLLGDSALYLCASSQTGTYYEQYFGPGTRLTVT.

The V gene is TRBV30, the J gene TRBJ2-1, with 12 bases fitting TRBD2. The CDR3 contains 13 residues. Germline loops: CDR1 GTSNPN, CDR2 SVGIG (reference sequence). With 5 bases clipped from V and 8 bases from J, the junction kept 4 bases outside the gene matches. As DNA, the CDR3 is TGTGCCTGGCAGACTAGCGGGGGCCATGAGCAGTTCTTC. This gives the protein CAWQTSGGHEQFF.

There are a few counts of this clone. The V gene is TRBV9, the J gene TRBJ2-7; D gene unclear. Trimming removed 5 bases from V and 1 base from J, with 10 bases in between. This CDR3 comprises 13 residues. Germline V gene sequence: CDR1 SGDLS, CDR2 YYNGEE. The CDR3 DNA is TGTGCCAGCAGTCCGAGGCCTTCCTACGAGCAGTACTTC. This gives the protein CASSPRPSYEQYF.

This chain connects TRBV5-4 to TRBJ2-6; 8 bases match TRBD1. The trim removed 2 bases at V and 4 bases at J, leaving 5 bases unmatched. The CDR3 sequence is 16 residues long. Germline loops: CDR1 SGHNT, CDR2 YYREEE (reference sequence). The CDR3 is CASSFDRGSGANVLTF. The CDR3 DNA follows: TGTGCCAGCAGCTTTGACAGGGGATCAGGGGCCAACGTCCTGACTTTC. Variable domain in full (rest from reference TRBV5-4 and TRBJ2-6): ETGVTQSPTHLIKTRGQQVTLRCSSQSGHNTVSWYQQALGQGPQFIFQYYREEENGRGNFPPRFSGLQFPNYSSELNVNALELDDSALYLCASSFDRGSGANVLTFGAGSRLTVL.

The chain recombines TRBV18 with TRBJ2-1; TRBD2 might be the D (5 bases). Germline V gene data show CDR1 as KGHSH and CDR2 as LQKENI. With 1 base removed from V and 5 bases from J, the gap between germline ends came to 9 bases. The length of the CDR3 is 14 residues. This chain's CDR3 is CASSPRPGDNEQFF. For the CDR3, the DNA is TGTGCCAGCTCACCACGGCCCGGGGACAATGAGCAGTTCTTC.

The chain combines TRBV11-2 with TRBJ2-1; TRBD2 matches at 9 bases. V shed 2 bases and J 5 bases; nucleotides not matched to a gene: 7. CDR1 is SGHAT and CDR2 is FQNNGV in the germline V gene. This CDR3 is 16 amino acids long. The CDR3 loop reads CASSLMYQRGDNEQFF. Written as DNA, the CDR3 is TGTGCCAGCAGCTTAATGTATCAGCGGGGGGACAATGAGCAGTTCTTC.

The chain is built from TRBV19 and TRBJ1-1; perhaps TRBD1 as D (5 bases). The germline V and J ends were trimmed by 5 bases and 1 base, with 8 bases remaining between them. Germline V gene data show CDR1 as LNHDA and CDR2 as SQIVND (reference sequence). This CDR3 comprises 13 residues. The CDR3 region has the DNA TGTGCCAGTAGTTGGACAAGGAACACTGAAGCTTTCTTT. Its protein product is CASSWTRNTEAFF. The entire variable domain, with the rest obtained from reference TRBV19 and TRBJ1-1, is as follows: DGGITQSPKYLFRKEGQNVTLSCEQNLNHDAMYWYRQDPGQGLRLIYYSQIVNDFQKGDIAEGYSVSREKKESFPLTVTSAQKNPTAFYLCASSWTRNTEAFFGQGTRLTVV.

CDR3 loop: CASSQEGSGQGIIYGYTF. CDR3 in DNA: TGCGCCAGCAGCCAAGAAGGCTCGGGACAGGGGATAATCTATGGCTACACCTTC. The chain links TRBV4-1 to TRBJ1-2; 10 positions match TRBD1. CDR1 is MGHRA, CDR2 YSYEKL, per germline. The J segment lost 4 bases and the V segment lost 0 bases, leaving 11 bases of the junction unmatched. The CDR3 spans 18 residues.

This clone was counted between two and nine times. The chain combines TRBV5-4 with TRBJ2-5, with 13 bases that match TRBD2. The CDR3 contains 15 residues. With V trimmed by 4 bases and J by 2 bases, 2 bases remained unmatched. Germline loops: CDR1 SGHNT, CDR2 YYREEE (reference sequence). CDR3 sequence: CASSPGLAGQETQYF. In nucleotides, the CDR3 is TGTGCCAGCAGCCCGGGACTAGCGGGGCAAGAGACCCAGTACTTC.

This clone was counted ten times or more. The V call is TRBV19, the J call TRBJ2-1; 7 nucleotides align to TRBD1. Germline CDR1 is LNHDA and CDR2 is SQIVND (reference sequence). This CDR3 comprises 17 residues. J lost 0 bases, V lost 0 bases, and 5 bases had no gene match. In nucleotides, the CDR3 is TGTGCCAGTAGTATAGATTGGACAGGCAGCTCCTACAATGAGCAGTTCTTC. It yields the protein CASSIDWTGSSYNEQFF. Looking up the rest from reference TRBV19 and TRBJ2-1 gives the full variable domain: DGGITQSPKYLFRKEGQNVTLSCEQNLNHDAMYWYRQDPGQGLRLIYYSQIVNDFQKGDIAEGYSVSREKKESFPLTVTSAQKNPTAFYLCASSIDWTGSSYNEQFFGPGTRLTVL.

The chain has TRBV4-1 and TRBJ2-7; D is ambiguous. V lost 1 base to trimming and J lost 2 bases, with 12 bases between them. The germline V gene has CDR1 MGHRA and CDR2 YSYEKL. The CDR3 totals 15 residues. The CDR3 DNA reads TGCGCCAGCAGCCAAGGTTTAAGGGCGGCCTACGAGCAGTACTTC. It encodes CASSQGLRAAYEQYF.

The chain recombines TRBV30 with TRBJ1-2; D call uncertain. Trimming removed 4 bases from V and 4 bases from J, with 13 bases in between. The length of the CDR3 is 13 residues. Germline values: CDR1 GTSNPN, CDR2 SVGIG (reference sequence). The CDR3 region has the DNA TGTGCCTGGACAGAAACGGGATTCTATGGCTACACCTTC. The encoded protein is CAWTETGFYGYTF.

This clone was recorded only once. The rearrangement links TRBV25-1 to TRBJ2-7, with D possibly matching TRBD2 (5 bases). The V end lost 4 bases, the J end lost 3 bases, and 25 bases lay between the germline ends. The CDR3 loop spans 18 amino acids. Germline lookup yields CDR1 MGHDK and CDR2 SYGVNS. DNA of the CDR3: TGTGCCAGCAGTGGTAGCCCCCCTCCGGGAATGGAAGGCTACGAGCAGTACTTC. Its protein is CASSGSPPPGMEGYEQYF.

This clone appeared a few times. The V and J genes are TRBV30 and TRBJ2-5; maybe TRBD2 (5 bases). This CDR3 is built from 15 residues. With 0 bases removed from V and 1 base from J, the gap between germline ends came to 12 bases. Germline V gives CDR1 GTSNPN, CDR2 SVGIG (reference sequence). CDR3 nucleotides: TGTGCCTGGAGTGTACAGCGGCGGATCCAAGAGACCCAGTACTTC. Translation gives CAWSVQRRIQETQYF.

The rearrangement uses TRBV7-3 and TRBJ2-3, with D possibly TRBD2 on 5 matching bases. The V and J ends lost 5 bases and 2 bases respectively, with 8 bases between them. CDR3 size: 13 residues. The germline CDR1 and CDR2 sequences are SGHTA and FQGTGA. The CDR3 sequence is CASSRDYTDTQYF. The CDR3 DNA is TGTGCCAGCAGCCGAGACTACACAGATACGCAGTATTTT.

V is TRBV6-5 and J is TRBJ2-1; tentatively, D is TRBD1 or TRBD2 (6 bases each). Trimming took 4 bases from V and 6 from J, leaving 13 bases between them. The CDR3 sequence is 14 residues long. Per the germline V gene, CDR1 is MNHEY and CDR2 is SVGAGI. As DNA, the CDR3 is TGTGCCAGCAGTTGGGGGGCAGGGACCAATGAGCAGTTCTTC. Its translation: CASSWGAGTNEQFF.